A single sample gave rise to the 28 T cell receptor beta chains below, sequenced in a study of blood T cell repertoires in COVID-19 (dated by TCRdb to 2020 to 2022). Libraries were prepared through the immunoSEQ multiplex PCR assay. TCRdb holds this immuneACCESS table with in-frame rearrangements only. Some clones are missing; in checked studies, unresolved V genes explain under half, and the rest has no known cause. Across this sample there are under 200,000 clones, with approximately 80% seen only once. The ten largest clones add up to less than 7% of the sample. Material for sequencing was peripheral blood. The receptors were sampled from a man in his 60s with acute or convalescent COVID-19.

This chain joins TRBV18 and TRBJ2-7; maybe TRBD1 (5 bases). The V and J ends lost 3 bases and 6 bases respectively, with 15 bases between them. This CDR3 has 14 residues. CDR1 is KGHSH and CDR2 is LQKENI in the germline V gene. DNA of the CDR3: TGTGCCAGCTCACCGTCAGGGTCAGCTAGCGAGCAGTACTTC. It encodes CASSPSGSASEQYF.

V usage is TRBV3-1 (or the pseudogene TRBV3-2) and J usage is TRBJ1-1, with D tentatively TRBD1 (6 bases). The CDR3 is made up of 14 amino acids. CDR1 and CDR2 from the germline V gene are LGHDT and YNNKEL (reference sequence). V shed 1 base and J shed 3 bases, with 9 bases lying between them. This CDR3 is CASSQVAGDTEAFF. The CDR3 DNA is TGTGCCAGCAGCCAAGTGGCAGGGGACACTGAAGCTTTCTTT.

CDR3 bases: TGTGCCAGCAGCAAAATGTATGCGGGATGTCGGCTCTACGAGCAGTACTTC. The encoded protein is CASSKMYAGCRLYEQYF. The chain is built from TRBV21-1 and TRBJ2-7; the D call in the table, TRBD2, was not verified against the DNA. TRBV21-1 is recorded as a pseudogene. CDR3 length equals 17 residues.

The chain recombines TRBV7-9 with TRBJ1-1; D is uncertain. V dropped 5 bases and J dropped 8 bases, with 12 bases sitting between them. This CDR3 comprises 12 residues. Germline V gene sequence: CDR1 SEHNR, CDR2 FQNEAQ (reference sequence). CDR3 residues: CASSRRDLEAFF. Written as DNA, the CDR3 is TGTGCCAGCAGCCGACGAGACTTAGAAGCTTTCTTT.

V and J are TRBV7-3 and TRBJ1-6; D gene uncertain. The CDR3 has 14 residues. V dropped 5 bases and J dropped 0 bases, with 5 bases sitting between them. Germline CDR1 reads SGHTA; CDR2 reads FQGTGA. The CDR3 protein is CASSRDSYNSPLHF. Here the CDR3 DNA reads TGTGCCAGCAGCCGGGACTCCTATAATTCACCCCTCCACTTT. The full variable domain, completed using reference TRBV7-3 and TRBJ1-6, is GAGVSQTPSNKVTEKGKYVELRCDPISGHTALYWYRQSLGQGPEFLIYFQGTGAADDSGLPNDRFFAVRPEGSVSTLKIQRTERGDSAVYLCASSRDSYNSPLHFGNGTRLTVT.

The rearrangement uses TRBV30 and TRBJ1-6, with D uncertain. This CDR3 has 15 amino acids. Trimming cost V 5 bases and J 5 bases, with 16 bases left between them. Germline CDR1 and CDR2: GTSNPN and SVGIG (reference sequence). The CDR3 reads CAWPASRRNNSPLHF. The CDR3 DNA sequence: TGTGCCTGGCCAGCCAGCCGGCGGAATAATTCACCCCTCCACTTT.

The V and J genes are TRBV5-1 and TRBJ1-4; D is unclear. This CDR3 is 15 amino acids long. Germline CDR1 reads SGHRS; CDR2 reads YFSETQ. V shed 3 bases and J shed 0 bases, with 9 bases lying between them. The CDR3, as DNA: TGCGCCAGCAGCTCCGGAGCAGCAACTAATGAAAAACTGTTTTTT. Translating it yields CASSSGAATNEKLFF.

This clone was seen a handful of times. V and J are TRBV7-9 and TRBJ1-5, with a tentative D call TRBD1 (6 bases). The CDR3 spans 15 residues. The V gene lost 5 bases and the J gene lost 3 bases, with 14 bases spanning the gap. The V gene's germline CDR1 is SEHNR and CDR2 FQNEAQ (reference sequence). The DNA for the CDR3 is TGTGCCAGCAGCCCTCTTGGGGGCCTCAATCAGCCCCAGCATTTT. Its protein product is CASSPLGGLNQPQHF.

The J gene is TRBJ2-2, the V gene TRBV9; D not certain. CDR1 and CDR2 from the germline V gene are SGDLS and YYNGEE. V was cut by 0 bases and J by 5 bases, with 11 bases left in between. This CDR3 spans 15 amino acids. The CDR3: CASSVAAYPTGELFF. CDR3 bases: TGTGCCAGCAGCGTAGCCGCGTATCCAACCGGGGAGCTGTTTTTT. Supplemented by reference TRBV9 and TRBJ2-2, the full variable domain reads DSGVTQTPKHLITATGQRVTLRCSPRSGDLSVYWYQQSLDQGLQFLIQYYNGEERAKGNILERFSAQQFPDLHSELNLSSLELGDSALYFCASSVAAYPTGELFFGEGSRLTVL.

This sequence joins TRBV7-9 and TRBJ2-1; TRBD2 matches at 12 bases. The CDR3 loop spans 13 amino acids. Looked up from germline, CDR1 is SEHNR and CDR2 is FQNEAQ (reference sequence). V gave up 4 bases and J gave up 14 bases; unmatched junction bases: 6. CDR3 protein: CASSSLAGGSKFF. For the CDR3, the DNA is TGTGCCAGCAGCTCCCTAGCGGGAGGGAGTAAGTTCTTC.

DNA for the CDR3: TGCAGCGTTGCGACCGGGGGGTTCGGCGAGCAGTACTTC. Translating gives CSVATGGFGEQYF. The rearrangement joins TRBV29-1 to TRBJ2-7; 7 bases line up with TRBD2. V shed 4 bases and J 6 bases; nucleotides not matched to a gene: 9. CDR1 is SQVTM and CDR2 is ANQGSEA in the germline V gene. The CDR3 extends over 13 amino acids.

The CDR3 is CASSPPRSGVVGANVLTF. The CDR3 coding sequence is TGTGCCAGCTCACCACCACGTTCAGGGGTCGTTGGGGCCAACGTCCTGACTTTC. The rearrangement uses TRBV18 and TRBJ2-6, with D perhaps TRBD1 (6 bases). Germline V gene lookup returns CDR1 KGHSH and CDR2 LQKENI. The V and J ends lost 0 bases and 3 bases respectively, with 15 bases between them. The CDR3 consists of 18 residues.

This chain connects TRBV7-3 to TRBJ2-7; 7 nucleotides match TRBD2. The CDR3 loop spans 15 amino acids. Germline V gives CDR1 SGHTA, CDR2 FQGTGA. V was clipped by 2 bases and J by 5 bases; unmatched bases: 9. The CDR3 spells CASSLSGLRPHEQYF. The CDR3 DNA is TGTGCCAGCAGCTTATCGGGACTAAGGCCCCACGAGCAGTACTTC.

J is TRBJ1-5 and V is TRBV6-1; 9 positions match TRBD1. There are 14 residues in the CDR3. V lost 6 bases, J lost 4 bases, and 4 bases stayed unmatched. Germline CDR1 and CDR2: MNHNS and SASEGT. This chain's CDR3 is CASSWTGDNQPQHF. The CDR3 region has the DNA TGTGCCAGCAGCTGGACAGGGGATAATCAGCCCCAGCATTTT.

This clone was seen once. V is TRBV15 and J is TRBJ1-3, with 7 bases aligning to TRBD1. The CDR3 covers 15 residues. Germline values: CDR1 LNHNV, CDR2 YYDKDF (reference sequence). Unmatched junction bases numbered 6, after V lost 4 bases and J lost 3 bases. The CDR3 bases are TGTGCCACCAGCATTTCAGGGGGTGGTGGAAACACCATATATTTT. Translated, it gives CATSISGGGGNTIYF.

The V call is TRBV5-4, the J call TRBJ1-2, with D uncertain. The CDR3 is 13 amino acids. The germline V and J ends were trimmed by 1 base and 7 bases, with 11 bases remaining between them. In germline, CDR1 is SGHNT, CDR2 YYREEE (reference sequence). CDR3 sequence reads: CASSLKGGPGYTF. CDR3 nucleotide sequence: TGTGCCAGCAGCTTGAAGGGAGGGCCTGGCTACACCTTC.

This chain connects TRBV6-1 to TRBJ1-3; D possibly corresponds to TRBD1 (6 bases). The CDR3 sequence is 16 residues long. V lost 4 bases and J 0 bases, leaving 13 bases between the germline ends. Germline CDR1 reads MNHNS; CDR2 reads SASEGT. The CDR3 sequence: CASSAEQGFSGNTIYF. As DNA, the CDR3 is TGTGCCAGCAGTGCTGAACAGGGATTCTCTGGAAACACCATATATTTT.

V gene TRBV6-5 combines with J gene TRBJ2-7; 10 bases match TRBD2. Germline V lookup: CDR1 MNHEY, CDR2 SVGAGI. The CDR3 totals 15 residues. The ends lost 2 bases at V and 4 bases at J; junction bases unmatched: 5. The CDR3: CASSYQASGSYEQYF. The CDR3 DNA reads TGTGCCAGCAGTTACCAGGCTAGCGGGAGTTACGAGCAGTACTTC.

The V gene is TRBV7-2, the J gene TRBJ2-1; D may be TRBD2 (6 bases). V lost 2 bases, J lost 9 bases, and 14 bases lay in between. CDR1 and CDR2 (germline): SGHTA, FQGNSA. The CDR3 spans 14 residues. For the CDR3, the DNA is TGTGCCAGCAGCTTAAGGGGACTGTCGCCTGAGCAGTTCTTC. This translates into CASSLRGLSPEQFF.

CDR3 protein: CASSQDLRGAEAFF. CDR3 bases: TGTGCCAGCAGCCAAGACCTTCGGGGGGCTGAAGCTTTCTTT. This rearrangement joins TRBV4-2 to TRBJ1-1, with TRBD1 as a possible D gene (5 bases). V gave up 0 bases and J gave up 6 bases, with 11 bases separating them. The V gene's germline CDR1 is LGHNA and CDR2 YNFKEQ. The CDR3 contains 14 residues.

This clone was recorded only once. The chain is built from TRBV9 and TRBJ2-7; 12 nucleotides line up with TRBD2. The CDR3 is 17 amino acids. V was clipped by 0 bases and J by 0 bases; unmatched bases: 4. Germline V gene data show CDR1 as SGDLS and CDR2 as YYNGEE. CDR3 in amino acids: CASSVAGLAGTSYEQYF. The CDR3 DNA is TGTGCCAGCAGCGTAGCGGGACTAGCGGGTACCTCCTACGAGCAGTACTTC.

V is TRBV6-6 and J is TRBJ1-6, with D possibly TRBD1 on 6 matching bases. Germline CDR1 reads MNHNY; CDR2 reads SVGAGI (reference sequence). The CDR3 loop spans 13 amino acids. Trimming left V 8 bases short and J 3 bases short, with 8 bases between. This CDR3 is CASRDNYNSPLHF. The CDR3, as DNA: TGTGCCAGCCGGGACAACTATAATTCACCCCTCCACTTT.

The chain links TRBV5-4 to TRBJ1-2, with D unclear. The CDR3 has 14 residues. In germline, CDR1 is SGHNT, CDR2 YYREEE (reference sequence). Deletions cut 1 base from V and 4 bases from J, with 11 bases between. The CDR3 sequence: CASSLPRTSYGYTF. In nucleotides, the CDR3 is TGTGCCAGCAGCTTGCCGAGGACTTCCTATGGCTACACCTTC.

This clone was seen just once. The CDR3 here is CATSRQGASGNTIYF. CDR3 DNA: TGTGCCACCAGCAGACAGGGGGCTTCTGGAAACACCATATATTTT. The gene calls are TRBV15 and TRBJ1-3, with TRBD1 matching 8 bases. This CDR3 has 15 amino acids. Germline V gene data show CDR1 as LNHNV and CDR2 as YYDKDF (reference sequence). Trimming took 2 bases from V and 1 from J; bases not matched to a gene: 1.

This chain uses TRBV2 with TRBJ1-2, with a tentative D call TRBD1 (5 bases). Trimming stripped 4 bases from V and 4 bases from J, with 13 bases between. The CDR3 is 14 residues long. Germline CDR1 and CDR2: SNHLY and FYNNEI. The CDR3 spells CASSGFQGSYGYTF. The DNA for the CDR3 is TGTGCCAGCAGTGGTTTTCAGGGTAGCTATGGCTACACCTTC.

This rearrangement joins TRBV11-2 to TRBJ2-1; tentative D call: TRBD2 (6 bases). The germline gives CDR1 SGHAT, CDR2 FQNNGV. Trimming pared 3 bases from V and 9 bases from J, leaving 6 bases between. This CDR3 has 11 amino acids. The chain's CDR3 is CASSLGGEQFF. The CDR3 DNA reads as TGTGCCAGCAGCTTGGGGGGTGAGCAGTTCTTC.

The sample holds a few counts of this clone. The CDR3 is CASSLNTGGHTEAFF. CDR3 in DNA: TGCGCCAGCAGCTTAAATACAGGGGGCCACACTGAAGCTTTCTTT. The chain employs TRBV5-1 and TRBJ1-1, with 9 bases identical to TRBD1. Germline V gene sequence: CDR1 SGHRS, CDR2 YFSETQ. The V segment lost 2 bases and the J segment 3 bases; nucleotides outside the gene matches: 5. CDR3 size: 15 residues.

The gene calls are TRBV24-1 and TRBJ2-5, with D possibly being TRBD1 (5 bases). The CDR3 loop spans 12 amino acids. CDR1 KGHDR and CDR2 SFDVKD come from the germline V gene. Trimming removed 6 bases at V and 9 bases at J, with 13 bases between. CDR3 amino acids: CATSTHSQAQYF. The DNA for the CDR3 is TGTGCCACCAGTACCCACTCACAGGCCCAGTACTTC.